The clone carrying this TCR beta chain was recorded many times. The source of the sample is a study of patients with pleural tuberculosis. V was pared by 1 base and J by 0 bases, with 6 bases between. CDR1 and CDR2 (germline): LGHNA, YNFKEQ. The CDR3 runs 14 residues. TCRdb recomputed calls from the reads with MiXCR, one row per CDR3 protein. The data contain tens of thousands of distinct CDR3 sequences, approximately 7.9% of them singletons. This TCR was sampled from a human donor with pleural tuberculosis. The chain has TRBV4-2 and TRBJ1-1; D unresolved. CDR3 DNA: TGTGCCAGCAGCCAAGTACCGGTGAACACTGAAGCTTTCTTT. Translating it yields CASSQVPVNTEAFF.